These 19 T cell receptor beta chains were sequenced from one sample in a study of blood T cell repertoires in COVID-19. The table came from immunoSEQ multiplex PCR; TCRdb's copy has only in-frame clones and leaves some out. The profile shows 200,000 to 250,000 clones, about 90% of them singletons. Sample: peripheral blood. Receptor source: a man in his thirties or forties with COVID-19, enrolled during active disease.

The chain has TRBV10-3 and TRBJ2-4, with 9 bases identical to TRBD1. The CDR3 covers 15 residues. V lost 2 bases to trimming and J lost 4 bases; unmatched junction nucleotides: 3. Germline V gene lookup returns CDR1 ENHRY and CDR2 SYGVKD. The DNA of the CDR3 is TGTGCCATCAGTGAGAGTGGGACAGGGAAAAACATTCAGTACTTC. Translating it yields CAISESGTGKNIQYF.

This chain links TRBV7-8 with TRBJ1-5; TRBD1 aligns across 12 bases. With V trimmed by 4 bases and J by 11 bases, 15 bases remained unmatched. Germline assignment: CDR1 SGHVS and CDR2 FQNEAQ. The CDR3 has 17 residues. In DNA, the CDR3 is TGTGCCAGCAGCTATTACGCGGGACAGGGGGCACCGAGGGCCCAGCATTTT. Protein sequence: CASSYYAGQGAPRAQHF.

The V and J genes are TRBV10-3 and TRBJ2-7; 8 bases match TRBD1. The length of the CDR3 is 12 residues. Germline values: CDR1 ENHRY, CDR2 SYGVKD. The ends lost 6 bases at V and 2 bases at J; junction bases unmatched: 0. The DNA for the CDR3 is TGTGCCATCAGACAGGGGGCCTACGAGCAGTACTTC. This sequence encodes CAIRQGAYEQYF.

The chain couples TRBV28 to TRBJ2-1, with 10 bases matching TRBD2. V was pared by 3 bases and J by 0 bases, with 20 bases of the junction left unmatched. CDR1 is MDHEN and CDR2 is SYDVKM in the germline V gene. The CDR3 loop spans 22 amino acids. The CDR3 sequence is CASSLDWTPQGLAEYSYNEQFF. CDR3 bases: TGTGCCAGCAGTTTGGATTGGACTCCTCAAGGACTAGCGGAGTACTCCTACAATGAGCAGTTCTTC.

The V gene is TRBV6-8, the J gene TRBJ1-2; 10 nucleotides line up with TRBD1. V gave up 11 bases and J gave up 3 bases; unmatched junction bases: 21. Germline V CDR1 and CDR2: MNHGY, SAAAGT. The CDR3 is made up of 18 amino acids. The CDR3 coding sequence is TGTGCCCCCTCAGTTAAGTATACCGGGACAGGGGTGTACTATGGCTACACCTTC. Translation gives CAPSVKYTGTGVYYGYTF.

J is TRBJ2-7 and V is TRBV11-3, with a possible D match to TRBD1 (6 bases). In germline, CDR1 is SGHNT, CDR2 YENEEA. The CDR3 sequence is 13 residues long. Between the trimmed V and J ends, which lost 4 bases and 2 bases, there was a span of 9 bases. CDR3 region: CASSWGQAYEQYF. The CDR3 DNA is TGTGCCAGCAGCTGGGGACAAGCCTACGAGCAGTACTTC.

This chain connects TRBV7-2 to TRBJ2-3, with 8 bases lining up with TRBD2. The CDR3 has 16 residues. Trimming cost V 6 bases and J 4 bases; bases outside gene matches: 12. Per the germline V gene, CDR1 is SGHTA and CDR2 is FQGNSA. CDR3 region: CASSYAGTRKADTQYF. The DNA for the CDR3 is TGTGCCAGCAGTTATGCCGGGACTAGAAAGGCAGATACGCAGTATTTT.

The chain couples TRBV11-1 to TRBJ2-7; tentative D call: TRBD1 (6 bases). The CDR3 has 16 amino acids. The ends were cut back, 0 bases at V and 2 bases at J, with 14 bases in the middle. Germline CDR1 reads SGHAT; CDR2 reads FQDESV (reference sequence). The chain's CDR3 is CASSLAATGFPYEQYF. The CDR3 DNA is TGTGCCAGCAGCTTAGCCGCCACAGGGTTCCCCTACGAGCAGTACTTC.

The chain joins TRBV2 to TRBJ2-7, with D possibly being TRBD2 (6 bases). V lost 3 bases, J lost 0 bases, and 12 bases lay in between. The CDR3 length is 15 residues. Per the germline V gene, CDR1 is SNHLY and CDR2 is FYNNEI. CDR3 DNA sequence: TGTGCCAGCAGTGATCTGGGGAGGAGCTCCTACGAGCAGTACTTC. It yields the protein CASSDLGRSSYEQYF.

The rearrangement uses TRBV29-1 and TRBJ1-2; D might be TRBD1 (5 bases). The germline gives CDR1 SQVTM, CDR2 ANQGSEA. CDR3 length: 13 amino acids. V lost 4 bases, J lost 8 bases, and 17 bases lay in between. The CDR3 here is CSVGGEVEGGYTF. The CDR3 DNA follows: TGCAGCGTTGGAGGGGAGGTTGAAGGGGGCTACACCTTC.

This chain connects TRBV28 to TRBJ2-7; D possibly corresponds to TRBD2 (6 bases). This CDR3 region has 14 residues. Germline CDR1 reads MDHEN; CDR2 reads SYDVKM. Trimming pared 4 bases from V and 6 bases from J, leaving 16 bases between. The CDR3 sequence is CASSSGRVLFEQYF. The CDR3 bases are TGTGCCAGCAGTTCCGGGAGAGTCCTATTCGAGCAGTACTTC.

The CDR3 is CASSLGGGTGHYEQYF. Here the CDR3 DNA reads TGTGCCAGCAGCTTAGGTGGGGGGACAGGGCACTACGAGCAGTACTTC. J is TRBJ2-7 and V is TRBV7-6, with 9 bases aligning to TRBD1. The CDR3 extends over 16 amino acids. Germline CDR1 is SGHVS and CDR2 is FNYEAQ. V lost 1 base and J lost 3; bases outside the gene matches: 7.

CDR3 region: CASSLAGLDSPLHF. Written as DNA, the CDR3 is TGTGCCAGCAGCTTGGCAGGCCTCGATTCACCCCTCCACTTT. This rearrangement joins TRBV11-1 to TRBJ1-6; D gene unclear. The CDR3 extends over 14 amino acids. V was clipped by 3 bases and J by 8 bases, with 11 bases between them. The V gene's germline CDR1 is SGHAT and CDR2 FQDESV (reference sequence).

The chain has TRBV6-5 and TRBJ2-2, with 9 bases aligning to TRBD1. The length of the CDR3 is 14 residues. Trimming took 8 bases from V and 6 from J; bases not matched to a gene: 7. The germline gives CDR1 MNHEY, CDR2 SVGAGI. The CDR3 sequence: CASGGQGVSGELFF. In DNA form, the CDR3 reads TGTGCCAGCGGGGGACAGGGCGTCTCCGGGGAGCTGTTTTTT.

The rearrangement uses TRBV28 and TRBJ1-4, with a tentative D call TRBD1 (6 bases). The CDR3 runs 19 residues. Germline assignment: CDR1 MDHEN and CDR2 SYDVKM. The ends were cut back, 3 bases at V and 0 bases at J, with 20 bases in the middle. The DNA for the CDR3 is TGTGCCAGCAGTTTCCCTTGGCCGACAGGTGATGCAACTAATGAAAAACTGTTTTTT. Translation: CASSFPWPTGDATNEKLFF.

The chain uses TRBV28 and TRBJ1-2, with TRBD1 matching 7 bases. Germline V gene lookup returns CDR1 MDHEN and CDR2 SYDVKM. V gave up 2 bases and J gave up 4 bases; unmatched junction bases: 1. This CDR3 contains 13 residues. The CDR3 DNA reads as TGTGCCAGCAGTTTAGCAGGGGGCTATGGCTACACCTTC. It yields the protein CASSLAGGYGYTF.

The gene calls are TRBV29-1 and TRBJ1-2; 9 bases agree with TRBD1. Germline CDR1 SQVTM, CDR2 ANQGSEA. After removal of 4 bases from V and 8 bases from J, the junction contained 2 bases not matched to a gene. The CDR3 spans 11 residues. Here the CDR3 reads CSVGTGDGYTF. The CDR3 coding sequence is TGCAGCGTTGGGACAGGGGACGGCTACACCTTC.

The chain joins TRBV7-2 to TRBJ2-5; tentatively, D is TRBD1 (6 bases). The CDR3 sequence is 14 residues long. CDR1 and CDR2 from the germline V gene are SGHTA and FQGNSA. The germline V and J ends were trimmed by 5 bases and 1 base, with 11 bases remaining between them. The CDR3 bases are TGTGCCAGCAGCCCAGGGGCAGCCCAAGAGACCCAGTACTTC. Protein: CASSPGAAQETQYF.

The J gene is TRBJ2-2, the V gene TRBV5-6; a possible D gene is TRBD2 (7 bases). The CDR3 is made up of 16 amino acids. Germline CDR1 SGHDT, CDR2 YYEEEE. V gave up 1 base and J gave up 4 bases, with 14 bases separating them. The CDR3 loop is CASSLRGGSRTGELFF. The CDR3 DNA reads TGTGCCAGCAGCTTGCGCGGGGGCTCCCGCACCGGGGAGCTGTTTTTT.